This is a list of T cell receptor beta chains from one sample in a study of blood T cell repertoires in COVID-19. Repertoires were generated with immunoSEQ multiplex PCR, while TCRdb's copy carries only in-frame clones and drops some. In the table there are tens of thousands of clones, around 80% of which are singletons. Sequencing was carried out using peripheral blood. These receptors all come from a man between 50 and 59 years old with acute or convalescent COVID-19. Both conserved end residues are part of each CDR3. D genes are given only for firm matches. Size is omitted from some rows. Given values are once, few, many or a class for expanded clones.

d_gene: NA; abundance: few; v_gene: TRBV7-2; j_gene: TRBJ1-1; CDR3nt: TGTGCCAGCAGCTTATGGCGGGAGAACACTGAAGCTTTCTTT; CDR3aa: CASSLWRENTEAFF
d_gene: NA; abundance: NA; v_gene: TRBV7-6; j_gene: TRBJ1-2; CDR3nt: TGTGCCAGCAGCTTTGCCGCAGGCGCGGGGTATGGCTACACCTTC; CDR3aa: CASSFAAGAGYGYTF
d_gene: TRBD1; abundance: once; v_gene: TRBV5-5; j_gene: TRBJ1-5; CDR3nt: TGTGCCAGCAGCTGGACAGGGGGAGATCAGCCCCAGCATTTT; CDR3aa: CASSWTGGDQPQHF
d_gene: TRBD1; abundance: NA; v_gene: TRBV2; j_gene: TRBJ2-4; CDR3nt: TGTGCCAGCATGGGGACCACAGGGGCTGACAAGTACTTC; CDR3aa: CASMGTTGADKYF
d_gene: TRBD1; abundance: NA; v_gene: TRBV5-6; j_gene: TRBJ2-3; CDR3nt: TGTGCCAGCAGCTTGACACAGGGGGTGACAGATACGCAGTATTTT; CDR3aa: CASSLTQGVTDTQYF
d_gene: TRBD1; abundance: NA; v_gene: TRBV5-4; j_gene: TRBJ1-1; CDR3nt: TGTGCCAGCAGAAAAGACAGGGTTAGGAACACTGAAGCTTTCTTT; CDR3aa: CASRKDRVRNTEAFF
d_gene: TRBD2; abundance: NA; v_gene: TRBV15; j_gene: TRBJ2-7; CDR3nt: TGTGCCACCAGCCCATCCGGTACTAGCGGGAGTTACGAGCAGTACTTC; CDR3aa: CATSPSGTSGSYEQYF
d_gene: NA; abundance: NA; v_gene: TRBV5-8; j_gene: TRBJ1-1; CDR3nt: TGTGCCAGCAGTAGCCGGGGACACCAGAACACTGAAGCTTTCTTT; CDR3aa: CASSSRGHQNTEAFF
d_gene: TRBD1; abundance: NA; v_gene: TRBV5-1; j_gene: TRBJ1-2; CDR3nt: TGCGCCAGCAGAACCGGGACAGGTGGACATGGCTACACCTTC; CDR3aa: CASRTGTGGHGYTF
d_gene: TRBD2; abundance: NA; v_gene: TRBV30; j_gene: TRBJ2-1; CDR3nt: TGTGCCTGGAACCACGGGGGGGCGGAAAATGAGCAGTTCTTC; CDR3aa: CAWNHGGAENEQFF
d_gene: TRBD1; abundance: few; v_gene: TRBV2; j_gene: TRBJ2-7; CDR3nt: TGTGCCAGCAGCCCGACAGGGGTCCACGAGCAGTACTTC; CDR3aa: CASSPTGVHEQYF
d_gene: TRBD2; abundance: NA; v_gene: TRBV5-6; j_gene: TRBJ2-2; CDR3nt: TGTGCCAGCAGCACCGGGGGACTAGGGTTCGGGGAGCTGTTTTTT; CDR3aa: CASSTGGLGFGELFF
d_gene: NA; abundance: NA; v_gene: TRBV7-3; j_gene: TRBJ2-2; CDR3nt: TGTGCCAGCAGCGACGGAGGGGCGGGTATCACCGGGGAGCTGTTTTTT; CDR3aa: CASSDGGAGITGELFF
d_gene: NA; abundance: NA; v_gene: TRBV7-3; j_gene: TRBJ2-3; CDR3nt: TGTGCCAGCAGCCCTAAGCAGGGTGTCAGAGATACGCAGTATTTT; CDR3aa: CASSPKQGVRDTQYF
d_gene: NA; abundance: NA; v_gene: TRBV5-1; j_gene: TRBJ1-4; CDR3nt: TGCGCCAGCAGCTTGGGGGGCTGGGGTCCGAATGAAAAACTGTTTTTT; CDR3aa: CASSLGGWGPNEKLFF
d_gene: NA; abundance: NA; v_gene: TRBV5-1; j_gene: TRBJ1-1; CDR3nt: TGCGCCAGCAGCTTGGACAGTTCGAACACTGAAGCTTTCTTT; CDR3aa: CASSLDSSNTEAFF
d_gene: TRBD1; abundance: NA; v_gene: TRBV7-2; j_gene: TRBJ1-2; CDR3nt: TGTGCCAGCAGCTCCCGGGACAGGGGCCTCTATGGCTACACCTTC; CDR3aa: CASSSRDRGLYGYTF
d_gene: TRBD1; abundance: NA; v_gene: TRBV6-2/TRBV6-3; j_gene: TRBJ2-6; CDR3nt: TGTGCCAGCAGTTACCAGGGGGCTGCCAACGTCCTGACTTTC; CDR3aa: CASSYQGAANVLTF
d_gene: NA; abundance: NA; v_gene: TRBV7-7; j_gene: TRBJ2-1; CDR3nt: TGTGCCAGCAGCGTTACAGGCGATTCCTACAATGAGCAGTTCTTC; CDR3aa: CASSVTGDSYNEQFF
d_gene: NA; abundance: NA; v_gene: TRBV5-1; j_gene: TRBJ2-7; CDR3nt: TGCGCCAGCAGCTTGGCGCGTGTGGTTGCCGAGCAGTACTTC; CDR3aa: CASSLARVVAEQYF
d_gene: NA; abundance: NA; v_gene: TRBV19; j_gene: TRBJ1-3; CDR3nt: TGTGCCAGTGACGGCGAAGCGGGAAACACCATATATTTT; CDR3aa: CASDGEAGNTIYF
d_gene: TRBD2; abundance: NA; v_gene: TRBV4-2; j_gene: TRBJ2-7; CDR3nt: TGTGCCAGCAGCCCGAGCGGGGGGGATGTGTACGAGCAGTACTTC; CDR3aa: CASSPSGGDVYEQYF
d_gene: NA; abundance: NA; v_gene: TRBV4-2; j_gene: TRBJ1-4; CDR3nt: TGTGCCAGCAGACCGTCGGGAACGGGTGAAAAACTGTTTTTT; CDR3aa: CASRPSGTGEKLFF
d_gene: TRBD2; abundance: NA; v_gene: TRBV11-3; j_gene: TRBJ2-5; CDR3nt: TGTGCCAGCAGCCTCGCGGGAGGCGCGGAGACCCAGTACTTC; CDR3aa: CASSLAGGAETQYF
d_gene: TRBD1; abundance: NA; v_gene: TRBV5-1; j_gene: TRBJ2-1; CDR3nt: TGCGCCAGCAGCCCCACCGGGACAGGGGGCTTGAGGGAGCAGTTCTTC; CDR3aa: CASSPTGTGGLREQFF
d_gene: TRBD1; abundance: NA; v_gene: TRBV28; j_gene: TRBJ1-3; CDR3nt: TGTGCCAGCAGTTTCTCCCGGACAGGGAGCCCCAAAAAAAACACCATATATTTT; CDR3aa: CASSFSRTGSPKKNTIYF
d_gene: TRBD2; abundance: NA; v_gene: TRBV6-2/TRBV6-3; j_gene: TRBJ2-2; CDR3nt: TGTGCCAGCAGTTCCCGGACTAGCGGGTCCGGGGAGCTGTTTTTT; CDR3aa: CASSSRTSGSGELFF
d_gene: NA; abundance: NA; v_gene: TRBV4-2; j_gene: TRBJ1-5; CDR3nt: TGTGCCAGCAGCCAAGCGCAGGCCGAAGGGGCCCAGCATTTT; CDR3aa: CASSQAQAEGAQHF
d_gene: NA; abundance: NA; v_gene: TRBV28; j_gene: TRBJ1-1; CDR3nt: TGTGCCAGCAGTTTGGTAAACGGGGGCACTGAAGCTTTCTTT; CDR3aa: CASSLVNGGTEAFF
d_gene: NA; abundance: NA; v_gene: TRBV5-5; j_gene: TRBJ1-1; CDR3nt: TGTGCCAGCAGCCCGAGGACGGACATGAACACTGAAGCTTTCTTT; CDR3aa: CASSPRTDMNTEAFF
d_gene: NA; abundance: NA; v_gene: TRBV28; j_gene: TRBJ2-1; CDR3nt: TGTGCCAGCAGTTTTCGTAAAGAGCAGTTCTTC; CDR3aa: CASSFRKEQFF
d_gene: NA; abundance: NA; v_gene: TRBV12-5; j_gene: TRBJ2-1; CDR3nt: TGTGCTAGTGGTTTAGGGGGGGCGCTTCCGTTCTTC; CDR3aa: CASGLGGALPFF
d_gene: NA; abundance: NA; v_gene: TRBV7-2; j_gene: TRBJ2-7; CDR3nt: TGTGCCAGCAGCGCGCGGGGAAGGGGCAGCTCCTACGAGCAGTACTTC; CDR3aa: CASSARGRGSSYEQYF
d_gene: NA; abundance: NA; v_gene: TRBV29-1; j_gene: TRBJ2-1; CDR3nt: TGCAGCGTTGAATGGGGCTGGGGTTCGAATGAGCAGTTCTTC; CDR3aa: CSVEWGWGSNEQFF
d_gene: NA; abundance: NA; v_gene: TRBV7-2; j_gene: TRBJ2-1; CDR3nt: TGTGCCAGCAGCTCCGGACAGATTTACAATGAGCAGTTCTTC; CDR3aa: CASSSGQIYNEQFF
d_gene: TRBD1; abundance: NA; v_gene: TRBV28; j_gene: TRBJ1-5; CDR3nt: TGTGCCAGCAGTGGACTATTGGGACAGGCCAATCAGCCCCAGCATTTT; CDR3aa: CASSGLLGQANQPQHF
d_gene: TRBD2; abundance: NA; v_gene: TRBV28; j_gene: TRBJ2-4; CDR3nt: TGTGCCAGCAGCGCGGTAGGGACTAGCGGACTCCCAGGAGCCAAAAACATTCAGTACTTC; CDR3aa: CASSAVGTSGLPGAKNIQYF
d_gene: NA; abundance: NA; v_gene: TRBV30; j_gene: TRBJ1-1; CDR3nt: TGTGCCTGGAGTGTATCCGCTACGAACACTGAAGCTTTCTTT; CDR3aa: CAWSVSATNTEAFF
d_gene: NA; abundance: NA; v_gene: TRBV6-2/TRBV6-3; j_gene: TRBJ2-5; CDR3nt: TGTGCCAGCAGCGACCCCCGGGGGGCGCGCCGGGAGACCCAGTACTTC; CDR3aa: CASSDPRGARRETQYF
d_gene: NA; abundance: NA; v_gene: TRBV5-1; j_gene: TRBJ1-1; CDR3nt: TGCGCCAGCAGCAGAATCTCCGGGACACAGAACACTGAAGCTTTCTTT; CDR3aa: CASSRISGTQNTEAFF
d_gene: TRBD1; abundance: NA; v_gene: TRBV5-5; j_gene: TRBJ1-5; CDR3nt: TGTGCCAGCAGCTTGACAGGGGGGAACCAGCCCCAGCATTTT; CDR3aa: CASSLTGGNQPQHF
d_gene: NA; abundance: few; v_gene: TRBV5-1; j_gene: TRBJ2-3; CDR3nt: TGCGCCAGCAGCTTGTCACAGGTTGCCACAGATACGCAGTATTTT; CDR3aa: CASSLSQVATDTQYF
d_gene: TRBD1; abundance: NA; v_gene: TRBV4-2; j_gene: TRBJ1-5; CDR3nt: TGTGCCAGCAGCCAAGAACTGGACAGGGTCCCTAGCAATCAGCCCCAGCATTTT; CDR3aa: CASSQELDRVPSNQPQHF
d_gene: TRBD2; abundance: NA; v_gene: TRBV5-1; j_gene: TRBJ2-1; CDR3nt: TGCGCCAGCAGCTTGGGAGCGGGAGGCAATGAGCAGTTCTTC; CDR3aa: CASSLGAGGNEQFF
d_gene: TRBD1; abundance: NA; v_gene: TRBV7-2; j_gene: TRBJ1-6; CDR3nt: TGTGCCAGCAGCTTAGGCTCAGGGGGGCCCCTCCACTTT; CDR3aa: CASSLGSGGPLHF
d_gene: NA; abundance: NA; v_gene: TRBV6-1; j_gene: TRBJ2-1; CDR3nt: TGTGCCAGCAGTGATGAGAGAGAGTTCTTC; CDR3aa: CASSDEREFF
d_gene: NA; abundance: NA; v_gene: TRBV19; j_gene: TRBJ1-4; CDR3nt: TGTGCCAGTAAGGTGTCAGGCCGAAAGGATGAAAAACTGTTTTTT; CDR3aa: CASKVSGRKDEKLFF
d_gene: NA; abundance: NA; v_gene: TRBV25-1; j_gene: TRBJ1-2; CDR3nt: TGTGCCACCAGGGGACAAGTGCGTGGCTACACCTTC; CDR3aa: CATRGQVRGYTF
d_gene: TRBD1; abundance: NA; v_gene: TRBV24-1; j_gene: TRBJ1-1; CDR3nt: TGTGCCACCAGTGACCCGGGACAGTCTGAAGCTTTCTTT; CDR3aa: CATSDPGQSEAFF
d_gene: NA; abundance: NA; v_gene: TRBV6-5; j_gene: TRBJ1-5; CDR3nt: TGTGCCAGCAACAGTCAGGGGAACAATCAGCCCCAGCATTTT; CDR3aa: CASNSQGNNQPQHF
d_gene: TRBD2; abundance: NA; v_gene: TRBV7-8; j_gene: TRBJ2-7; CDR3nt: TGTGCCAGCAGCCTCCCGCTCGGAGCGGGAGGATACGAGCAGTACTTC; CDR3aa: CASSLPLGAGGYEQYF